The clone carrying this T cell receptor (beta chain) was counted between two and nine times. Its antigen is still unknown. The data were taken from a study of T cells in Graves' hyperthyroidism and ophthalmopathy. Whole-study results and caveats: The blood repertoire included most of the expanded thyroid clonotypes above 0.001.

The investigators amplified TCR beta CDR3 regions from RNA transcripts. HTBI primers were used for first-round RT-PCR of the TCR CDR3. TCRdb reprocessed the multiplex PCR reads via MiXCR and lists one record per CDR3 protein. The sample holds 700,000 to 850,000 distinct CDR3 sequences, approximately 36% seen once. The trim removed 7 bases at V and 5 bases at J, leaving 16 bases unmatched. The CDR3 is 17 amino acids. The J gene is TRBJ1-4, the V gene TRBV12-3 or TRBV12-4, with 7 bases identical to TRBD1. This TCR derives from a woman in her thirties or forties with Graves' hyperthyroidism. The sequenced sample was blood. The CDR3 DNA reads as TGTGCCAGCAACCTGGGAAGGGACAGCTTTTCAAATGAAAAACTGTTTTTT. Amino acid sequence: CASNLGRDSFSNEKLFF.